The rows below give T cell receptor beta chains drawn from one sample of a study of shared clonotypes between healthy human individuals. TCRdb's table, derived via immunoSEQ multiplex PCR, lists solely in-frame clones and lacks some. This table holds about 490,000 clones, roughly 80% found once. Sequences were obtained from PBMCs. These receptors all stem from a woman aged 35 to 49 in good health. Some clones in this sample may be carry-over from other donors' samples. Each CDR3 is given with its conserved first and last residue. D genes are given only for firm matches. Only some rows state a clone size, as once, few, many or a class for expanded clones.

J: TRBJ1-2; D: .; size: .; V: TRBV27; CDR3: CASSLLGIDSNYGYTF; DNA: TGTGCCAGCAGTTTATTAGGGATCGACTCAAACTATGGCTACACCTTC
J: TRBJ2-3; D: .; size: .; V: TRBV11-2; CDR3: CASSLGTGITDTQYF; DNA: TGTGCCAGCAGCTTAGGTACAGGGATTACAGATACGCAGTATTTT
J: TRBJ2-6; D: TRBD1; size: .; V: TRBV6-7; CDR3: CASSWDSFSGANVLTF; DNA: TGTGCCAGCAGCTGGGACAGTTTCTCTGGGGCCAACGTCCTGACTTTC
J: TRBJ2-1; D: .; size: once; V: TRBV11-2; CDR3: CASSLDRNNEQFF; DNA: TGTGCCAGCAGCTTAGATCGGAACAATGAGCAGTTCTTC
J: TRBJ2-7; D: .; size: .; V: TRBV27; CDR3: CASSPSGYEQYF; DNA: TGTGCCAGCAGTCCCAGCGGTTACGAGCAGTACTTC
J: TRBJ1-5; D: TRBD1; size: .; V: TRBV5-1; CDR3: CASSLSGGGGNQPQHF; DNA: TGCGCCAGCAGCTTGTCAGGGGGCGGTGGCAATCAGCCCCAGCATTTT
J: TRBJ2-3; D: TRBD2; size: .; V: TRBV27; CDR3: CASSLLAGGSDTQYF; DNA: TGTGCCAGCAGTTTATTGGCGGGAGGGTCAGATACGCAGTATTTT
J: TRBJ2-7; D: TRBD1; size: .; V: TRBV5-1; CDR3: CASSLTGTGSYEQYF; DNA: TGCGCCAGCAGCTTGACCGGGACAGGGTCCTACGAGCAGTACTTC
J: TRBJ2-5; D: TRBD2; size: .; V: TRBV9; CDR3: CASSVGIAGGPGQETQYF; DNA: TGTGCCAGCAGCGTAGGAATAGCGGGAGGGCCCGGCCAAGAGACCCAGTACTTC
J: TRBJ1-1; D: .; size: once; V: TRBV5-6; CDR3: CASSPTGRNTEAFF; DNA: TGTGCCAGCAGCCCAACGGGTCGGAACACTGAAGCTTTCTTT
J: TRBJ2-1; D: TRBD2; size: once; V: TRBV11-3; CDR3: CASSLGEGLYNEQFF; DNA: TGTGCCAGCAGCCTTGGGGAGGGACTATACAATGAGCAGTTCTTC
J: TRBJ1-1; D: TRBD1; size: .; V: TRBV18; CDR3: CASSPPGTGSTEAFF; DNA: TGTGCCAGCTCACCACCGGGGACAGGGTCCACTGAAGCTTTCTTT
J: TRBJ1-2; D: .; size: .; V: TRBV7-8; CDR3: CASRAPGPGMGGYTF; DNA: TGTGCCAGCAGGGCCCCGGGGCCCGGAATGGGTGGCTACACCTTC
J: TRBJ1-3; D: .; size: many; V: TRBV9; CDR3: CASSPQGGNTIYF; DNA: TGTGCCAGCAGCCCCCAGGGTGGAAACACCATATATTTT
J: TRBJ2-7; D: TRBD1; size: .; V: TRBV30; CDR3: CAWSRDRNYEQYF; DNA: TGTGCCTGGAGTCGGGACAGGAACTACGAGCAGTACTTC
J: TRBJ2-5; D: TRBD2; size: few; V: TRBV4-3; CDR3: CASSQGTSRQETQYF; DNA: TGCGCCAGCAGCCAGGGGACTAGCAGACAAGAGACCCAGTACTTC
J: TRBJ2-1; D: TRBD2; size: many; V: TRBV4-3; CDR3: CASSQDGTSGRGVEQFF; DNA: TGCGCCAGCAGCCAAGATGGGACTAGCGGGAGAGGGGTTGAGCAGTTCTTC
J: TRBJ2-3; D: TRBD2; size: many; V: TRBV7-3; CDR3: CASSFFSGPTDTQYF; DNA: TGTGCCAGCAGCTTTTTTAGCGGGCCCACAGATACGCAGTATTTT
J: TRBJ2-7; D: .; size: .; V: TRBV4-2; CDR3: CASSQDQYEQYF; DNA: TGTGCCAGCAGCCAAGATCAGTACGAGCAGTACTTC
J: TRBJ2-3; D: .; size: .; V: TRBV5-1; CDR3: CASSLQGRDTQYF; DNA: TGCGCCAGCAGCTTGCAGGGGAGAGATACGCAGTATTTT
J: TRBJ1-1; D: .; size: .; V: TRBV28; CDR3: CAATPPRGMGAEAFF; DNA: TGTGCCGCTACCCCACCTCGGGGGATGGGGGCTGAAGCTTTCTTT
J: TRBJ1-3; D: .; size: .; V: TRBV7-9; CDR3: CASSTSSGVQGNTIYF; DNA: TGTGCCAGCAGCACCTCCTCAGGGGTACAGGGAAACACCATATATTTT
J: TRBJ2-7; D: TRBD2; size: few; V: TRBV6-5; CDR3: CASSYTVTSGYEQYF; DNA: TGTGCCAGCAGTTACACCGTGACTAGCGGCTACGAGCAGTACTTC
J: TRBJ2-1; D: TRBD2; size: .; V: TRBV19; CDR3: CASSILRETYNEQFF; DNA: TGTGCCAGTAGTATCCTGCGGGAGACCTACAATGAGCAGTTCTTC
J: TRBJ1-2; D: .; size: .; V: TRBV18; CDR3: CASSPEEGGYTF; DNA: TGTGCCAGCTCACCCGAGGAAGGCGGCTACACCTTC
J: TRBJ2-5; D: .; size: many; V: TRBV7-8; CDR3: CASSLVSGGLRGETQYF; DNA: TGTGCCAGCAGCTTAGTCTCGGGTGGGTTGAGAGGAGAGACCCAGTACTTC